The sequence of this TCR beta chain was determined in a study of cytomegalovirus exposure and HLA in healthy donors. Samples came from healthy bone marrow donors. The PCR made use of 60 Vbeta and 13 Jbeta primers. Profiled with immunoSEQ multiplex PCR; TCRdb holds only in-frame clones, not every one. The sample has about 140,000 clones, 70% to 85% seen once. The germline V gene has CDR1 GTSNPN and CDR2 SVGIG (reference sequence). Trimming pared 5 bases from V and 4 bases from J, leaving 9 bases between. The CDR3 is 12 amino acids. General study findings and limits: Some V segments, including TRBV6-2 and TRBV6-3, were excluded as indistinguishable.

This clone was counted once. Antigen unknown. The sequencing sample was made of PBMCs. This chain uses TRBV30 with TRBJ2-1; D is ambiguous. This TCR was sampled from a man in his thirties or forties in good health and CMV-seropositive. CDR3 nucleotides: TGTGCCTGGGACGGGTTATACAATGAGCAGTTCTTC. It is translated as CAWDGLYNEQFF.